These 31 T cell receptor beta chains were all obtained from the same sample, sequenced in a study of beta chain features in type 1 diabetes. The study reverse transcribed the entire isolated RNA, so it sequenced expressed TCRB transcripts. Generated by immunoSEQ multiplex PCR, the TCRdb table keeps only in-frame clones and is missing some. The sample contains roughly 150,000 clones, just over 8% of which appear only once. These receptors have no identified antigens. Findings and limits, study-wide: Shorter TCRB CDR3s, moderately but significantly so, marked every one of the four CD4+ subsets in Type 1 diabetes patients.

Material for sequencing was central memory CD4+ T cells from blood. Source of these receptors: a woman aged 18-29 years with type 1 diabetes.

This clone has only a few counts. The V call is TRBV4-2, the J call TRBJ2-1, with D tentatively TRBD2 (7 bases). Trimming stripped 0 bases from V and 15 bases from J, with 24 bases between. Germline loops: CDR1 LGHNA, CDR2 YNFKEQ. This CDR3 contains 16 residues. The CDR3 is CASSQDSFEGGAIGFF. The CDR3 DNA reads as TGTGCCAGCAGCCAAGATTCATTCGAAGGGGGGGCCATTGGGTTCTTC.

The CDR3 DNA is TGTGCCAGCAGTGACAGTAAAAACATTCAGTACTTC. The encoded protein is CASSDSKNIQYF. This chain connects TRBV2 to TRBJ2-4; D uncertain. This CDR3 spans 12 amino acids. Trimming pared 3 bases from V and 4 bases from J, leaving 4 bases between. The germline V gene has CDR1 SNHLY and CDR2 FYNNEI.

This clone was seen a handful of times. The V call is TRBV5-1, the J call TRBJ1-2; TRBD1 aligns across 8 bases. The CDR3 consists of 13 residues. The germline V gene encodes CDR1 SGHRS and CDR2 YFSETQ. After removal of 1 base from V and 6 bases from J, the junction contained 2 bases not matched to a gene. The CDR3 sequence: CASSLRTGNGYTF. CDR3 nucleotides: TGCGCCAGCAGCTTGCGGACAGGGAATGGCTACACCTTC.

The chain couples TRBV9 to TRBJ2-7; TRBD1 matches at 8 bases. CDR1 and CDR2 (germline): SGDLS, YYNGEE. V trimming: 1 base; J trimming: 6 bases; junction bases outside the gene matches: 9. The CDR3 contains 15 residues. The CDR3 region is CASSVSSDRASEQYF. The CDR3 DNA follows: TGTGCCAGCAGCGTATCGTCGGACAGGGCGTCCGAGCAGTACTTC. Filled out from reference TRBV9 and TRBJ2-7, the complete variable domain reads DSGVTQTPKHLITATGQRVTLRCSPRSGDLSVYWYQQSLDQGLQFLIQYYNGEERAKGNILERFSAQQFPDLHSELNLSSLELGDSALYFCASSVSSDRASEQYFGPGTRLTVT.

This clone has just a few counts. This rearrangement joins TRBV11-2 to TRBJ2-5, with 16 bases aligning to TRBD2. Losses at the gene ends were 5 bases for V and 4 bases for J; bases not matched to a gene: 13. CDR3 length: 19 residues. The germline gives CDR1 SGHAT, CDR2 FQNNGV. CDR3: CASSRHRGLAGGPRETQYF. CDR3 nucleotide sequence: TGTGCCAGCAGCCGACACCGGGGACTAGCGGGGGGGCCACGAGAGACCCAGTACTTC.

The rearrangement uses TRBV13 and TRBJ2-7; the match to TRBD1 covers 9 bases. The CDR3 has 16 amino acids. Trimming at V came to 2 bases and at J to 3 bases, leaving 8 bases not matched to a gene. CDR1 is PRHDT and CDR2 is FYEKMQ in the germline V gene (reference sequence). The CDR3 loop reads CASSLSGGQGGYEQYF. As DNA, the CDR3 is TGTGCCAGCAGCTTAAGTGGGGGACAGGGAGGCTACGAGCAGTACTTC. The variable domain in full, with the rest retrieved from reference TRBV13 and TRBJ2-7, is AAGVIQSPRHLIKEKRETATLKCYPIPRHDTVYWYQQGPGQDPQFLISFYEKMQSDKGSIPDRFSAQQFSDYHSELNMSSLELGDSALYFCASSLSGGQGGYEQYFGPGTRLTVT.

This clone occurred a few times. The V call is TRBV2, the J call TRBJ1-1; possible D gene TRBD1, 5 bases. Germline-derived CDR1 and CDR2 are SNHLY and FYNNEI. The germline V and J ends were trimmed by 3 bases and 3 bases, with 8 bases remaining between them. The CDR3 has 13 amino acids. The CDR3 sequence is CASSEQGDTEAFF. The CDR3 bases are TGTGCCAGCAGTGAGCAGGGCGACACTGAAGCTTTCTTT.

The chain couples TRBV4-3 to TRBJ1-2, with 7 nucleotides matching TRBD1. Germline V gene sequence: CDR1 LGHNA, CDR2 YSLEER. V lost 0 bases and J lost 6; bases outside the gene matches: 7. This CDR3 spans 15 amino acids. The chain's CDR3 is CASSQDNRGWDGYTF. Here the CDR3 DNA reads TGCGCCAGCAGCCAAGATAACAGGGGTTGGGATGGCTACACCTTC.

The table lists this clone with many counts. The chain employs TRBV14 and TRBJ1-6; D is perhaps TRBD1 (6 bases). CDR3 length: 13 residues. Deletions cut 5 bases from V and 8 bases from J, with 10 bases between. Germline loops: CDR1 SGHDN, CDR2 FVKESK. CDR3 in DNA: TGTGCCAGCAGCATAAACAGGGATTCACCCCTCCACTTT. Its protein product is CASSINRDSPLHF.

The V call is TRBV10-3, the J call TRBJ2-5, with 8 nucleotides matching TRBD2. Trimming took 3 bases from V and 3 from J; bases not matched to a gene: 3. This CDR3 contains 14 residues. CDR1 is ENHRY, CDR2 SYGVKD, per germline. The CDR3 region has the DNA TGTGCCATCAGTGAAAGTAGCGGGGAAGAGACCCAGTACTTC. It yields the protein CAISESSGEETQYF.

V and J are TRBV2 and TRBJ2-5, with 15 nucleotides matching TRBD2. Losses at the gene ends were 6 bases for V and 5 bases for J; bases not matched to a gene: 1. The CDR3 length is 14 residues. Germline V lookup: CDR1 SNHLY, CDR2 FYNNEI. The CDR3 protein is CASSGTSGRETQYF. The CDR3 DNA reads TGTGCCAGCAGCGGGACTAGCGGGAGGGAGACCCAGTACTTC.

The chain carries TRBV11-2 and TRBJ2-7; D might be TRBD2 (5 bases). V lost 1 base to trimming and J lost 4 bases, with 8 bases between them. The CDR3 contains 13 residues. Germline V lookup: CDR1 SGHAT, CDR2 FQNNGV. The CDR3, as DNA: TGTGCCAGCAGCTTAGGTTTAGCGTACGAGCAGTACTTC. It is translated as CASSLGLAYEQYF.

This clone was observed a handful of times. The chain couples TRBV28 to TRBJ2-3; a possible D gene is TRBD1 (6 bases). Trimming removed 5 bases at V and 5 bases at J, with 11 bases between. The CDR3 is 13 residues long. Germline V gene data show CDR1 as MDHEN and CDR2 as SYDVKM. This CDR3 reads CASSAGQLDTQYF. The CDR3 bases are TGTGCCAGCAGTGCTGGACAGCTAGATACGCAGTATTTT.

The rearrangement links TRBV25-1 to TRBJ2-1; tentatively, D is TRBD1 (5 bases). Trimming cost V 1 base and J 1 base, with 8 bases left between them. The CDR3 totals 15 residues. Germline lookup yields CDR1 MGHDK and CDR2 SYGVNS. In nucleotides, the CDR3 is TGTGCCAGCAGTGAATCGCAGGGTTCCTACAATGAGCAGTTCTTC. It translates to CASSESQGSYNEQFF.

This rearrangement joins TRBV7-8 to TRBJ2-7, with D unresolved. The CDR3 runs 11 residues. Between the trimmed V and J ends, which lost 4 bases and 4 bases, there was a span of 5 bases. Looked up from germline, CDR1 is SGHVS and CDR2 is FQNEAQ. For the CDR3, the DNA is TGTGCCAGCAGCTCAGTTTACGAGCAGTACTTC. It is translated as CASSSVYEQYF.

This clone was counted at least ten times. The chain couples TRBV7-9 to TRBJ2-5; TRBD2 agrees at 8 bases. This CDR3 contains 14 residues. In germline, CDR1 is SEHNR, CDR2 FQNEAQ (reference sequence). The junction had 7 bases not matched to a gene; V was cut back by 5 bases and J by 5 bases. The CDR3 loop is CASSTGLAIETQYF. CDR3 DNA sequence: TGTGCCAGCAGCACTGGACTAGCTATCGAGACCCAGTACTTC. Drawing the rest from reference TRBV7-9 and TRBJ2-5, the complete variable domain is DTGVSQNPRHKITKRGQNVTFRCDPISEHNRLYWYRQTLGQGPEFLTYFQNEAQLEKSRLLSDRFSAERPKGSFSTLEIQRTEQGDSAMYLCASSTGLAIETQYFGPGTRLLVL.

This clone was observed a handful of times. J is TRBJ1-1 and V is TRBV20-1; 9 bases line up with TRBD1. Germline CDR1 DFQATT, CDR2 SNEGSKA (reference sequence). Trimming took 5 bases from V and 10 from J; bases not matched to a gene: 5. CDR3 length: 11 residues. The CDR3 loop is CSAVDRGGAFF. The CDR3 region has the DNA TGCAGTGCTGTCGACAGGGGGGGAGCTTTCTTT.

This clone was observed a handful of times. V gene TRBV4-3 combines with J gene TRBJ2-2; TRBD2 is a possible D gene (5 bases). The germline V and J ends were trimmed by 3 bases and 3 bases, with 11 bases remaining between them. Looked up from germline, CDR1 is LGHNA and CDR2 is YSLEER. The CDR3 spans 15 residues. CDR3 bases: TGCGCCAGCAGCCAGACCACTAGTCACACCGGGGAGCTGTTTTTT. Translating it yields CASSQTTSHTGELFF.

This clone was detected a few times. The V gene is TRBV5-1, the J gene TRBJ2-7, with 10 positions matching TRBD2. This CDR3 spans 14 amino acids. V lost 4 bases to trimming and J lost 7 bases; unmatched junction nucleotides: 8. Germline-derived CDR1 and CDR2 are SGHRS and YFSETQ. CDR3 region: CASSPSGGLLEQYF. As DNA, the CDR3 is TGCGCCAGCAGCCCTAGCGGGGGCCTCCTGGAGCAGTACTTC.

This clone showed up many times. The chain links TRBV19 to TRBJ2-3; tentatively, D is TRBD2 (6 bases). The CDR3 covers 15 residues. The germline V gene has CDR1 LNHDA and CDR2 SQIVND (reference sequence). Deletions cut 5 bases from V and 4 bases from J, with 16 bases between. The CDR3 region has the DNA TGTGCCAGTAGTTTTGGCGGGACCATTCCAGATACGCAGTATTTT. It specifies CASSFGGTIPDTQYF.

V usage is TRBV25-1 and J usage is TRBJ2-1; the match to TRBD2 covers 15 bases. The CDR3 contains 15 residues. The J segment lost 7 bases and the V segment lost 4 bases, leaving 2 bases of the junction unmatched. Germline CDR1 MGHDK, CDR2 SYGVNS. CDR3 sequence: CASSGGLAGGNEQFF. CDR3 DNA: TGTGCCAGCAGTGGGGGACTAGCGGGAGGAAATGAGCAGTTCTTC.

The chain carries TRBV5-1 and TRBJ1-3; D remains ambiguous. Germline assignment: CDR1 SGHRS and CDR2 YFSETQ. Trimming left V 0 bases short and J 8 bases short, with 9 bases between. This CDR3 contains 13 residues. The CDR3, as DNA: TGCGCCAGCAGCTTGGGCAGCGAGGACACCATATATTTT. Its translation: CASSLGSEDTIYF.

This clone was observed a few times. The chain combines TRBV5-1 with TRBJ1-1, with 7 positions matching TRBD1. The CDR3 contains 14 residues. V trimming: 0 bases; J trimming: 4 bases; junction bases outside the gene matches: 3. Germline V gene sequence: CDR1 SGHRS, CDR2 YFSETQ. The CDR3 bases are TGCGCCAGCAGCTTGGTACAGGGGACCACTGAAGCTTTCTTT. Its protein is CASSLVQGTTEAFF.

This clone has a single count. This chain links TRBV11-3 with TRBJ2-3; TRBD1 aligns across 8 bases. CDR3 length: 13 residues. The V segment lost 7 bases and the J segment 4 bases; nucleotides outside the gene matches: 4. Germline CDR1 is SGHNT and CDR2 is YENEEA. This chain's CDR3 is CASKAGGSDTQYF. The DNA for the CDR3 is TGTGCCAGCAAAGCAGGGGGCTCAGATACGCAGTATTTT.

This chain uses TRBV7-9 with TRBJ1-2, with a tentative D call TRBD1 (6 bases). CDR3 length: 14 residues. Trimming took off 5 bases at V and 3 bases at J, with 13 bases between the two ends. Germline V gives CDR1 SEHNR, CDR2 FQNEAQ (reference sequence). The DNA for the CDR3 is TGTGCCAGCAGCCTTTACAGGGTATACTATGGCTACACCTTC. Translation: CASSLYRVYYGYTF.

This clone showed up just a few times. The chain uses TRBV7-2 and TRBJ2-5; tentatively, D is TRBD2 (5 bases). V gave up 3 bases and J gave up 5 bases, with 19 bases separating them. The germline CDR1 and CDR2 sequences are SGHTA and FQGNSA. The CDR3 spans 16 residues. The CDR3 sequence: CASSFGSGVTGETQYF. The DNA of the CDR3 is TGTGCCAGCAGCTTCGGTTCCGGGGTAACCGGGGAGACCCAGTACTTC.

This chain links TRBV15 with TRBJ1-1; D perhaps matches TRBD1 (5 bases). With 5 bases removed from V and 5 bases from J, the gap between germline ends came to 18 bases. The CDR3 extends over 15 amino acids. CDR1 LNHNV and CDR2 YYDKDF come from the germline V gene (reference sequence). CDR3 residues: CATSFKAGGDTEAFF. CDR3 nucleotides: TGTGCCACCAGCTTCAAAGCGGGAGGGGATACTGAAGCTTTCTTT. Drawing the rest from reference TRBV15 and TRBJ1-1, the complete variable domain is DAMVIQNPRYQVTQFGKPVTLSCSQTLNHNVMYWYQQKSSQAPKLLFHYYDKDFNNEADTPDNFQSRRPNTSFCFLDIRSPGLGDTAMYLCATSFKAGGDTEAFFGQGTRLTVV.

The chain joins TRBV28 to TRBJ2-1, with 9 bases matching TRBD1. CDR3 length: 13 residues. J was trimmed by 9 bases and V by 11 bases; bases with no gene match: 11. Germline CDR1 and CDR2: MDHEN and SYDVKM. This CDR3 is CASWATGGGEQFF. In DNA form, the CDR3 reads TGTGCCTCCTGGGCTACAGGGGGCGGTGAGCAGTTCTTC.

The rearrangement links TRBV6-6 to TRBJ2-5; D unresolved. Trimming shortened V by 3 bases and J by 4 bases, and 9 bases separated the two germline ends. The length of the CDR3 is 13 residues. Germline values: CDR1 MNHNY, CDR2 SVGAGI (reference sequence). The CDR3 region is CASSYGPRETQYF. The CDR3 DNA reads as TGTGCCAGCAGTTATGGGCCACGAGAGACCCAGTACTTC.

This clone has just a few counts. The chain has TRBV30 and TRBJ2-4, with 7 bases fitting TRBD1. The CDR3 has 15 residues. CDR1 is GTSNPN and CDR2 is SVGIG in the germline V gene (reference sequence). The V gene end was trimmed by 4 bases and the J gene end by 0 bases; junction bases not matched to a gene: 6. CDR3 in amino acids: CAWTRGQLAKNIQYF. The CDR3 coding sequence is TGTGCCTGGACTCGGGGACAGCTAGCCAAAAACATTCAGTACTTC.

Only one count was recorded for this clone. V usage is TRBV27 and J usage is TRBJ2-2; D is unclear. There are 14 residues in the CDR3. Germline V gene sequence: CDR1 MNHEY, CDR2 SMNVEV (reference sequence). The V and J ends lost 5 bases and 4 bases respectively, with 11 bases between them. The CDR3 protein is CASSVRLITGELFF. The CDR3 DNA is TGTGCCAGCAGTGTCAGACTGATCACCGGGGAGCTGTTTTTT.